The present T cell receptor beta chain was sequenced within a study of OX40 agonist ivuxolimab in advanced cancers. Study information: Every patient in dose escalation had hepatocellular carcinoma, melanoma, renal cell or head and neck cancer.

Assay used: immunoSEQ multiplex PCR; TCRdb lists only in-frame clones, some missing. The table records 55,000 to 75,000 clones, about 86% of them present only once. Study observations and caveats: In CD8+ T cells, expanded clones were on average more numerous than in CD4+. The study observed clonal expansion of CD4+ and CD8+ blood T cells by week 6 at 0.1 to 3.0 mg/kg.

Baseline was the first blood sampling point, followed by cycle 4 day 1 and cycle 7 day 1. Germline V lookup: CDR1 MDHEN, CDR2 SYDVKM. The CDR3 has 11 residues. Trimming shortened V by 4 bases and J by 5 bases, and 3 bases separated the two germline ends. About this clone: Its antigen remains unknown.

The sequencing used CD4+ or CD8+ T cells sorted from blood, collected in a trial of the OX40 agonist ivuxolimab. This chain connects TRBV28 to TRBJ1-5; D ambiguous. The TCR comes from an adult with an advanced solid tumor such as melanoma, head and neck, liver or kidney cancer. CDR3 amino acids: CASSSDQPQHF. The DNA for the CDR3 is TGTGCCAGCAGTTCCGATCAGCCCCAGCATTTT.